This T cell receptor (beta chain) was sequenced in a study of molecular identifiers for immune sequencing clone quantification. Study at large: In replicates, the authors split RNA from roughly 20,000 or 100,000 naive CD8 cells five ways and sequenced four.

TCRdb processed the PCR reads anew with MiXCR; each CDR3 protein has one entry. The sample includes nearly 650,000 distinct CDR3 sequences, roughly 25% of them seen just once. This clonotype was counted between two and nine times. What it binds is unknown. Study conclusions and caveats: Clones exceeding 20 RNA copies carried over 99% of effector molecules but under 1% of naive-cell molecules.

V lost 9 bases to trimming and J lost 2 bases, with 20 bases between them. The CDR3 runs to 15 residues. Germline V gene data show CDR1 as LNHDA and CDR2 as SQIVND (reference sequence). Naive CD8 T cells underwent sorting with the CD8+CD4-CCR7+CD45RA+ definition. This sequence was found in a human donor in good health. Some libraries in this study had Jurkat cell RNA spiked in. The material sequenced was naive CD8+ T cells from blood, with Jurkat cell RNA spiked in. Subset of the sample: FACS-sorted CD8+CD4-CCR7+CD45RA+ naive T cells. This chain links TRBV19 with TRBJ2-7; tentative D call: TRBD2 (7 bases). The CDR3 is CASQPEGGSPYEQYF. As DNA, the CDR3 is TGTGCCAGCCAGCCAGAGGGGGGGAGTCCCTACGAGCAGTACTTC.